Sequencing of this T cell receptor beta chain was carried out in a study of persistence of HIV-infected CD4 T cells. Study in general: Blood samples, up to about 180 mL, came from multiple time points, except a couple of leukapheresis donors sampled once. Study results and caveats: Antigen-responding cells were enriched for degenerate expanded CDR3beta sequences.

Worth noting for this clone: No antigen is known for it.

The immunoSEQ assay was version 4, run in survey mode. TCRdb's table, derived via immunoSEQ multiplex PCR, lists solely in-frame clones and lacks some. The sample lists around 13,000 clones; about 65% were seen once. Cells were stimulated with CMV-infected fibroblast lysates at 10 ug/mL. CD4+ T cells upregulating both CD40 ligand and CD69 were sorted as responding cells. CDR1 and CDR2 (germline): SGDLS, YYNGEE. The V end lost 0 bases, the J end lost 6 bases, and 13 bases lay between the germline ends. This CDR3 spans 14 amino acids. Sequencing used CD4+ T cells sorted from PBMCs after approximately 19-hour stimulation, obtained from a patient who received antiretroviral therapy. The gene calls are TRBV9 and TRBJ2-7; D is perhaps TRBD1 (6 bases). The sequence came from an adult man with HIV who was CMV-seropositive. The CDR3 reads CASSVVAGAVEQYF. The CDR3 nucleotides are TGTGCCAGCAGCGTAGTCGCAGGGGCGGTCGAGCAGTACTTC.